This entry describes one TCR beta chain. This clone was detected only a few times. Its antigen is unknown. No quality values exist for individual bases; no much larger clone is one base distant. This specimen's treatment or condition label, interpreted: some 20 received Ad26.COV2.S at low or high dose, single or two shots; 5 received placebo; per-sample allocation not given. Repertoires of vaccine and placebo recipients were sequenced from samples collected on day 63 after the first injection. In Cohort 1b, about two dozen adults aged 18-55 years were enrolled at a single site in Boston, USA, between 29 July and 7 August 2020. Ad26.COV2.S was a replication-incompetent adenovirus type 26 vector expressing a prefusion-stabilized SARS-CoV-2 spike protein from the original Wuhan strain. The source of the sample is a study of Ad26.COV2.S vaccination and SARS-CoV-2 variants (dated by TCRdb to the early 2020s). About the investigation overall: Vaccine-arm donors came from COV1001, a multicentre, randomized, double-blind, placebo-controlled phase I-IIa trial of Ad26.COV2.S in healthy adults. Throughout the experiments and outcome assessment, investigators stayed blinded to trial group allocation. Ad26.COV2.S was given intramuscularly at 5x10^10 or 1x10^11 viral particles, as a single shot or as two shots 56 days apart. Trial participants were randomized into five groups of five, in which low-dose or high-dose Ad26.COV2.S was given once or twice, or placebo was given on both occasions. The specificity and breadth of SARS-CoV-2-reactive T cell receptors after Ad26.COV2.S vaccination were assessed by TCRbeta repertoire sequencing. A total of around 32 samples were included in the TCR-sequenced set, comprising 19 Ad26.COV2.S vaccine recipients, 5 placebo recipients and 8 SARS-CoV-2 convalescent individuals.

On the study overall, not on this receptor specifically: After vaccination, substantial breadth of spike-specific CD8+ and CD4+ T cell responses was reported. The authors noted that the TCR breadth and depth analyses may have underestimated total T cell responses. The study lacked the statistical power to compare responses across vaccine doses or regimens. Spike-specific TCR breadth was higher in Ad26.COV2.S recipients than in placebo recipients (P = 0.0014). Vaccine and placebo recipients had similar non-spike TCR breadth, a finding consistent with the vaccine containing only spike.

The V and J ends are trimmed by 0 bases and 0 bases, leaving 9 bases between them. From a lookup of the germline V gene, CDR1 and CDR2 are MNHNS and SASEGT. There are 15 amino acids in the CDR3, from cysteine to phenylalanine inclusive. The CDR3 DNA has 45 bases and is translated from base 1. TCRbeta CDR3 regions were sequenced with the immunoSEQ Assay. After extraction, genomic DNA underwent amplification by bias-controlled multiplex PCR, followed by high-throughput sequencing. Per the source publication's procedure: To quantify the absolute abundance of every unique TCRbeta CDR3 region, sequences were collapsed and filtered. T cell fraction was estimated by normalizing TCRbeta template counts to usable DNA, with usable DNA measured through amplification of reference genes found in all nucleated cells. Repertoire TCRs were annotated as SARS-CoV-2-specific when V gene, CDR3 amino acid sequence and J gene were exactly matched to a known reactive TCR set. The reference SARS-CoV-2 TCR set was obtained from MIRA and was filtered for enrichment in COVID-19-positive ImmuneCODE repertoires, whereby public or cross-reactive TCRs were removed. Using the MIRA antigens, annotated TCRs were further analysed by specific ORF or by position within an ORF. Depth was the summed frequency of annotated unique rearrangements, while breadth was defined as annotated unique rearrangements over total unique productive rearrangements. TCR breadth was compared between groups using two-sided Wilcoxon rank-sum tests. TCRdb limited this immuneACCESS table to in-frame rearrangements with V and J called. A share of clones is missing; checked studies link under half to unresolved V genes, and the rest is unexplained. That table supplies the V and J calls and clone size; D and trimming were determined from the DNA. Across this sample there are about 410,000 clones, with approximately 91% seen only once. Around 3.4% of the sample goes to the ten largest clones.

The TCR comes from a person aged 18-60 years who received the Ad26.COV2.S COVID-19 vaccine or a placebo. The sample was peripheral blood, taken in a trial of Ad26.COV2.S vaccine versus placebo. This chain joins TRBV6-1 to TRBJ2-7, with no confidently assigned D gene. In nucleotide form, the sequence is TGTGCCAGCAGTGAAGCGTGGGATTTCTCCTACGAGCAGTACTTC. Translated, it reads CASSEAWDFSYEQYF.